Listed below are T cell receptor beta chains from one sample, sequenced in a study of T-cell reconstitution after alpha-beta-depleted transplantation in children. Via MiXCR, TCRdb re-called the PCR reads, giving one row per CDR3 protein. Among about 410,000 distinct CDR3 sequences listed, roughly 21% were seen once. The source material was PBMCs from the stem cell graft donor, sampled from the stem cell graft. The source is a human donor who donated a stem cell graft to a child with acute myeloid leukemia. The CDR3 runs from the conserved cysteine through the conserved F or W. Fields, in order: D gene, J gene, clone size, V gene, CDR3 DNA, CDR3 protein. D genes are given only for firm matches. Not all rows give a size; the values are once, few, many and, for expanded clones, a class.

TRBD1	TRBJ1-1	NA	TRBV7-9	TGTGCCAGCAGCCTACAGGGGAAGAACACTGAAGCTTTCTTT	CASSLQGKNTEAFF
NA	TRBJ1-1	few	TRBV4-2	TGTGCCAGCAGCCAAGTACGAGAGCTAGCTTTCTTT	CASSQVRELAFF
NA	TRBJ2-5	many	TRBV10-3	TGTGCCATCAGTCTTACAGGGAAAGAGACCCAGTACTTC	CAISLTGKETQYF
TRBD2	TRBJ2-1	NA	TRBV3-1	TGTGCCAGCAGCCCGGGAGGGGGGGACGTGGTGGTCTACAATGAGCAGTTCTTC	CASSPGGGDVVVYNEQFF
TRBD2	TRBJ2-7	few	TRBV18	TGTGCCAGCTCACCACCGACTAGCACCTACGAGCAGTACTTC	CASSPPTSTYEQYF
NA	TRBJ1-6	NA	TRBV6-5	TGTGCCAGCAGTTACTCCACAGGGTGGGGTAATTCACCCCTCCACTTT	CASSYSTGWGNSPLHF
NA	TRBJ2-1	few	TRBV14	TGTGCCTCGACAGCCTCCGGGGAGTTCTTC	CASTASGEFF
NA	TRBJ2-5	NA	TRBV20-1	TGCAGTGCTAGAGTTACCATAGAGACCCAGTACTTC	CSARVTIETQYF
TRBD1	TRBJ2-2	few	TRBV29-1	TGCAGCGTTGAAGAGGGACAGGAAGCGAACACCGGGGAGCTGTTTTTT	CSVEEGQEANTGELFF
TRBD1	TRBJ2-5	few	TRBV27	TGTGCCAGCGAGCCGAGATCAGGGACAGGGGTAGAGACCCAGTACTTC	CASEPRSGTGVETQYF
TRBD2	TRBJ2-7	NA	TRBV7-9	TGTGCCAGCAGCTTACCCCCTAGCGGGAGAGCCCTTCGGGAGCAGTACTTC	CASSLPPSGRALREQYF
NA	TRBJ1-2	few	TRBV28	TGTGCCAGCAGCCCTGGACTCTATGGCTACACCTTC	CASSPGLYGYTF
TRBD2	TRBJ2-5	many	TRBV20-1	TGCATCATGGATCAGCGGGGGGAGACCCAGTACTTC	CIMDQRGETQYF
TRBD2	TRBJ2-7	many	TRBV29-1	TGCAGCGTTTCCTATAGCGGGAGTCTTGAGCAGTACTTC	CSVSYSGSLEQYF
NA	TRBJ2-7	NA	TRBV12-3/TRBV12-4	TGTGCCAGCAGTTTGAGAATACTAGCCTACGAGCAGTACTTC	CASSLRILAYEQYF
NA	TRBJ2-7	NA	TRBV29-1	TGCAGCGTTGAGTCCGGGGGGCCCTCCTACGAGCAGTACTTC	CSVESGGPSYEQYF
NA	TRBJ2-7	few	TRBV20-1	TGCAGTGCGCAGGGCGGGGAATCCTCCTACGAGCAGTACTTC	CSAQGGESSYEQYF
TRBD1	TRBJ2-7	many	TRBV29-1	TGCAGCACGGGACAGGGCTACGAGCAGTACTTC	CSTGQGYEQYF
NA	TRBJ2-1	many	TRBV29-1	TGCAGCGTCGCTGAGGGTCGCGTTTCTATTTACAATGAGCAGTTCTTC	CSVAEGRVSIYNEQFF
NA	TRBJ2-7	NA	TRBV12-3/TRBV12-4	TGTGCCAGCAGTAACGCGGGGCAGCAGATATACGAGCAGTACTTC	CASSNAGQQIYEQYF
TRBD1	TRBJ2-7	NA	TRBV5-1	TGCGCCAGCAGCCTAGCCGGGACAGGGGAACACGAGCAGTACTTC	CASSLAGTGEHEQYF
TRBD2	TRBJ2-2	NA	TRBV4-3	TGCGCCAGCAGCCCCGGGACTAGCGCCGGGGAGCTGTTTTTT	CASSPGTSAGELFF
NA	TRBJ2-4	many	TRBV20-1	TGCAGTGCTAGCAGGGCGGGGGCCGGGATTCAGTACTTC	CSASRAGAGIQYF
NA	TRBJ2-1	few	TRBV9	TGTGCCAGCAGCCCCGACCGGAACAATGAGCAGTTCTTC	CASSPDRNNEQFF
TRBD1	TRBJ1-4	few	TRBV10-3	TGTGCCATCAGTGAAGAAGGGGGCTTGGAAAAACTGTTTTTT	CAISEEGGLEKLFF
TRBD1	TRBJ2-1	NA	TRBV15	TGTGCCACCAGCAGAGATCGGGGACAGGAGATTGCGGGGCAGTTCTTC	CATSRDRGQEIAGQFF